The 7 T cell receptor beta chains below come from one sample, sequenced in a study of cytotoxic CD8 clonotypes in ibrutinib-treated CLL. Here immunoSEQ multiplex PCR was the method, and the copy in TCRdb shows in-frame clones only, minus some. Among roughly 150,000 clones, over 65% were seen once, and the ten largest hold under 2.5%. The sequencing used PBMCs, collected after 12 months of ibrutinib treatment. These receptor sequences come from a human donor with chronic lymphocytic leukemia.

This chain connects TRBV6-6 to TRBJ1-3, with TRBD1 as a possible D gene (6 bases). V was shortened by 4 bases and J by 1 base, with 11 bases between the two germline ends. This CDR3 region has 15 residues. Germline loops: CDR1 MNHNY, CDR2 SVGAGI (reference sequence). The CDR3 DNA reads TGTGCCAGCAGTTTAAGGCAGGGGTCTGGAAACACCATATATTTT. This translates into CASSLRQGSGNTIYF.

This clone was found once. The V and J genes are TRBV7-2 and TRBJ2-7, with TRBD2 matching over 15 bases. V shed 1 base and J 3 bases; nucleotides not matched to a gene: 4. This CDR3 comprises 17 residues. Germline lookup yields CDR1 SGHTA and CDR2 FQGNSA. The CDR3 loop reads CASSLGTSGRAIYEQYF. As DNA, the CDR3 is TGTGCCAGCAGCTTAGGGACTAGCGGGAGGGCCATCTACGAGCAGTACTTC.

This clone has just a few counts. One end of the junction fails to match germline, which may point to a read error. The chain recombines TRBV7-7 with TRBJ2-5; D unresolved. The CDR3 covers 13 residues. Germline loops: CDR1 SSHAT, CDR2 FNYEAQ (reference sequence). CDR3 in DNA: TGTGCTAGCAGCTTAGGGCAGCTCCAGACCCAGTACTTC. Translated: CASSLGQLQTQYF.

The rearrangement links TRBV6-5 to TRBJ2-1, with D possibly being TRBD1 (6 bases). Trimming removed 2 bases from V and 9 bases from J, with 11 bases in between. This CDR3 comprises 13 residues. Germline CDR1 MNHEY, CDR2 SVGAGI. The CDR3: CASSYLGGGEQFF. CDR3 bases: TGTGCCAGCAGTTACCTAGGGGGTGGTGAGCAGTTCTTC.

The chain uses TRBV7-2 and TRBJ2-7; TRBD1 matches 11 bases. The CDR3 contains 16 residues. V lost 5 bases and J lost 2; bases outside the gene matches: 8. Germline CDR1 is SGHTA and CDR2 is FQGNSA. CDR3: CASSLHPGQGAYEQYF. The CDR3, as DNA: TGTGCCAGCAGCCTGCACCCGGGACAGGGGGCCTACGAGCAGTACTTC. Filled out from reference TRBV7-2 and TRBJ2-7, the complete variable domain reads GAGVSQSPSNKVTEKGKDVELRCDPISGHTALYWYRQSLGQGLEFLIYFQGNSAPDKSGLPSDRFSAERTGGSVSTLTIQRTQQEDSAVYLCASSLHPGQGAYEQYFGPGTRLTVT.

This clone has just a few counts. The chain is built from TRBV28 and TRBJ1-5; tentatively, D is TRBD1 (6 bases). This CDR3 has 12 amino acids. Germline CDR1 is MDHEN and CDR2 is SYDVKM. V dropped 4 bases and J dropped 11 bases, with 12 bases sitting between them. The CDR3 loop reads CASSSDSGSQHF. The CDR3, as DNA: TGTGCCAGCAGTTCGGACAGCGGGTCCCAGCATTTT.

This clone came up once. This chain joins TRBV6-5 and TRBJ2-1, with D maybe TRBD2 (7 bases). Looked up from germline, CDR1 is MNHEY and CDR2 is SVGAGI. The CDR3 loop spans 13 amino acids. Trimming removed 5 bases from V and 7 bases from J, with 12 bases in between. CDR3 residues: CASSEGGRNEQFF. The DNA for the CDR3 is TGTGCCAGCAGTGAGGGGGGGCGGAATGAGCAGTTCTTC.